This T cell receptor beta chain is from a study of shared clonotypes between healthy human individuals. This CDR3 spans 18 amino acids. Germline V gene data show CDR1 as SGHRS and CDR2 as YFSETQ. J gave up 0 bases and V 2 bases, and 7 bases lay outside the gene matches. TCRdb's copy holds only in-frame clones and misses some; the assay was immunoSEQ multiplex PCR. The table lists fewer than 1.8 million clones, about 98.5% of them singletons. Sequenced input: naive CD4+ T cells sorted from blood. Stated subset: CD45RA+ positively selected. The clonotype originates from a man under 40 in good health. The chain joins TRBV5-1 to TRBJ2-3; TRBD2 matches 12 bases. The CDR3 is CASSLVGTSGSSTDTQYF. The CDR3 nucleotides read TGCGCCAGCAGCTTAGTGGGGACTAGCGGGTCTAGCACAGATACGCAGTATTTT.